The rows below give T cell receptor beta chains drawn from one sample of a study of regulatory T cells in long-lasting Graves disease. TCRdb itself ran the multiplex PCR reads through MiXCR, one entry per CDR3 protein. Of about 610,000 distinct CDR3 sequences listed, 15% to 20% are singletons. These same data were also listed under a study on T cells in Graves' hyperthyroidism and ophthalmopathy.

The material was peripheral blood mononuclear cells (PBMCs), obtained at new diagnosis, from a patient treated with antithyroid drugs. All receptors derive from a man aged 18 to 35 with Graves disease. CDR3s include the opening cysteine and the closing phenylalanine or tryptophan. The D gene is left open where the match is weak. Not every row has a clone size; where given, it reads once, few, many or a size class.

DNA: TGTGCCAGCAGCCCCGGCGAGGCGGTAGACTACGAGCAGTACTTC; CDR3: CASSPGEAVDYEQYF; V: TRBV9; D: NA; J: TRBJ2-7; size: NA
DNA: TGTGCCATCAGCACAGGGGTACGCACAGATACGCAGTATTTT; CDR3: CAISTGVRTDTQYF; V: TRBV10-3; D: TRBD1; J: TRBJ2-3; size: many
DNA: TGTGCCAGCAGCAGAGATGGATACGACGAGCAGTACTTC; CDR3: CASSRDGYDEQYF; V: TRBV13; D: NA; J: TRBJ2-7; size: many
DNA: TGTGCCAGCAGTCTAACACAGGGGGCGGGTCAGCCCCAGCATTTT; CDR3: CASSLTQGAGQPQHF; V: TRBV28; D: TRBD1; J: TRBJ1-5; size: many
DNA: TGTGCCAGCAGTTTAGGGGCTTCCCAGGATACGCAGTATTTT; CDR3: CASSLGASQDTQYF; V: TRBV27; D: NA; J: TRBJ2-3; size: NA
DNA: TGTGCCATCAGCTCAACCTCGACAGGAGGAGAGCAGTTCTTC; CDR3: CAISSTSTGGEQFF; V: TRBV10-3; D: NA; J: TRBJ2-1; size: few
DNA: TGTGCCAGCAGTGATTACAGGGGTGATGAAAAACTGTTTTTT; CDR3: CASSDYRGDEKLFF; V: TRBV2; D: TRBD1; J: TRBJ1-4; size: few
DNA: TGTGCCAGCACCAGGACAGGGATCAACGAGCAGTACTTC; CDR3: CASTRTGINEQYF; V: TRBV12-3/TRBV12-4; D: TRBD1; J: TRBJ2-7; size: NA
DNA: TGCAGCGTTGATCGGTACTACCAAGAGACCCAGTACTTC; CDR3: CSVDRYYQETQYF; V: TRBV29-1; D: NA; J: TRBJ2-5; size: many
DNA: TGTGCCAGCAGCTCAAACCCCAACCGGGACAACTCAGGTCGCTACACCTTC; CDR3: CASSSNPNRDNSGRYTF; V: TRBV5-4; D: NA; J: TRBJ1-2; size: few
DNA: TGTGCCAGCAGTCCCCCCAGGGCGGAAAAACTGTTTTTT; CDR3: CASSPPRAEKLFF; V: TRBV27; D: NA; J: TRBJ1-4; size: NA
DNA: TGCAGTGCTAGAGACTTGATAGACGCCCGGGACAGGGGGCCCAATGAGCAGTTCTTC; CDR3: CSARDLIDARDRGPNEQFF; V: TRBV20-1; D: TRBD1; J: TRBJ2-1; size: NA
DNA: TGTGCCAGCAACCCCCGGACAGCTTCTAATGAAAAACTGTTTTTT; CDR3: CASNPRTASNEKLFF; V: TRBV11-2; D: NA; J: TRBJ1-4; size: NA
DNA: TGTGCCAGCAGCCAAGTCTCCGTGATAGACACCATATATTTT; CDR3: CASSQVSVIDTIYF; V: TRBV3-1; D: NA; J: TRBJ1-3; size: NA
DNA: TGTGCCAGCAGCTTTCGAGCGGGAGCTTTAGATACGCAGTATTTT; CDR3: CASSFRAGALDTQYF; V: TRBV11-3; D: TRBD2; J: TRBJ2-3; size: NA
DNA: TGTGCCACCTCTAGCAGCAGGTTCACAGATACGCAGTATTTT; CDR3: CATSSSRFTDTQYF; V: TRBV10-3; D: NA; J: TRBJ2-3; size: NA
DNA: TGTGCCATCAGTGAGTTCGAGACAACGAACACTGAAGCTTTCTTT; CDR3: CAISEFETTNTEAFF; V: TRBV10-3; D: NA; J: TRBJ1-1; size: few
DNA: TGTGCCAGCTCACACGCGTTGTTCCAAGAGACCCAGTACTTC; CDR3: CASSHALFQETQYF; V: TRBV18; D: NA; J: TRBJ2-5; size: NA
DNA: TGCGCCAGCAGCGGGTCAGGGGGAGTTACTGAAGCTTTCTTT; CDR3: CASSGSGGVTEAFF; V: TRBV5-1; D: TRBD1; J: TRBJ1-1; size: NA
DNA: TGTGCCAGCAAAATCCGGCGGAACACTGAAGCTTTCTTT; CDR3: CASKIRRNTEAFF; V: TRBV6-2/TRBV6-3; D: NA; J: TRBJ1-1; size: few
DNA: TGTGCCAGCAGCACCTGGACAGGGGGCTTTTGGACTGAAGCTTTCTTT; CDR3: CASSTWTGGFWTEAFF; V: TRBV11-2; D: TRBD1; J: TRBJ1-1; size: many
DNA: TGTGCCAGCAGCCCGACCATTAGCGATAGACCCTACGAGCAGTACTTC; CDR3: CASSPTISDRPYEQYF; V: TRBV7-9; D: NA; J: TRBJ2-7; size: many
DNA: TGTGCCAGCAGAATACACAATGAGCAGTTCTTC; CDR3: CASRIHNEQFF; V: TRBV28; D: NA; J: TRBJ2-1; size: many
DNA: TGTGCCAGCAGCCGGACTAGCGGGAACACCGGGGAGCTGTTTTTT; CDR3: CASSRTSGNTGELFF; V: TRBV12-3/TRBV12-4; D: TRBD2; J: TRBJ2-2; size: many
DNA: TGTGCCAGCTCACCCAGCGGGGACCAAGAGACCCAGTACTTC; CDR3: CASSPSGDQETQYF; V: TRBV18; D: TRBD2; J: TRBJ2-5; size: NA
DNA: TGTGCCAGCAGCTTGGATTTTACAGGGGGCGAGCAGTACTTC; CDR3: CASSLDFTGGEQYF; V: TRBV5-4; D: TRBD1; J: TRBJ2-7; size: NA
DNA: TGTGCCAGCAGTTACGTTAGCGGGGGAGGTATTAGAAACACCGGGGAGCTGTTTTTT; CDR3: CASSYVSGGGIRNTGELFF; V: TRBV6-9; D: TRBD2; J: TRBJ2-2; size: many
DNA: TGCAGCCCTGTTGTTCGCTACGGGGGACCCCAAAAAAATAATTCACCCCTCCACTTT; CDR3: CSPVVRYGGPQKNNSPLHF; V: TRBV29-1; D: NA; J: TRBJ1-6; size: NA
DNA: TGCGCCAGCAGCTTGGAGCTACAAGCTAGCTACCCCTACGAGCAGTACTTC; CDR3: CASSLELQASYPYEQYF; V: TRBV5-1; D: NA; J: TRBJ2-7; size: few
DNA: TGTGCCAGCAGTTACACGGACAGGGTCTTTGATGGCTACACCTTC; CDR3: CASSYTDRVFDGYTF; V: TRBV6-5; D: TRBD1; J: TRBJ1-2; size: many
DNA: TGTGCCAGCAGACAGACTAGCGGGTGGAGTTTCGAGAAAAAGACTTACCCCTACGAGCAGTACTTC; CDR3: CASRQTSGWSFEKKTYPYEQYF; V: TRBV7-9; D: TRBD2; J: TRBJ2-7; size: NA
DNA: TGTGCCAGCAGCCGATCGGTAGGGACAGGAGGTCAGCCCCAGCATTTT; CDR3: CASSRSVGTGGQPQHF; V: TRBV27; D: TRBD1; J: TRBJ1-5; size: few
DNA: TGTGCCAGCAGCTCCCCTCCTACTGAAGCTTTCTTT; CDR3: CASSSPPTEAFF; V: TRBV12-3/TRBV12-4; D: NA; J: TRBJ1-1; size: many
DNA: TGTGCCATCAGGACAGGGGACTACGAGCAGTACTTC; CDR3: CAIRTGDYEQYF; V: TRBV10-3; D: TRBD1; J: TRBJ2-7; size: few
DNA: TGCAGTGCTAGAGATTTCGATAAGTGGACTAGCGGTGCTAGCACAGATACGCAGTATTTT; CDR3: CSARDFDKWTSGASTDTQYF; V: TRBV20-1; D: TRBD2; J: TRBJ2-3; size: few
DNA: TGTGCCAGCAGCACCAAAGAGGGGGGGCCCATGCCCACAGATACGCAGTATTTT; CDR3: CASSTKEGGPMPTDTQYF; V: TRBV9; D: NA; J: TRBJ2-3; size: few
DNA: TGTGCCACCAGTGAGCACGGGACATGGACTCAGCCCCAGCATTTT; CDR3: CATSEHGTWTQPQHF; V: TRBV24-1; D: NA; J: TRBJ1-5; size: many
DNA: TGCGCCAGCAGCTTGTCGCGGACAGGGGGCGGCTCTGGTGGCTACACCTTC; CDR3: CASSLSRTGGGSGGYTF; V: TRBV5-1; D: TRBD1; J: TRBJ1-2; size: few
DNA: TGTGCCATCAGCGGGACCGGGCTGGGACAGGGACCTGGGGCCAACGTCCTGACTTTC; CDR3: CAISGTGLGQGPGANVLTF; V: TRBV10-3; D: TRBD1; J: TRBJ2-6; size: NA
DNA: TGTGCCAGCAGTTTAGAGGGAGGGGGTGAGCAGTTCTTC; CDR3: CASSLEGGGEQFF; V: TRBV28; D: NA; J: TRBJ2-1; size: many
DNA: TGTGCCAGCAGCGAGACCGGGACCTATGGCTACACCTTC; CDR3: CASSETGTYGYTF; V: TRBV11-2; D: NA; J: TRBJ1-2; size: many
DNA: TGTGCCAGCAGTAGGGGGACAGGGATAAATGGCTACACCTTC; CDR3: CASSRGTGINGYTF; V: TRBV2; D: TRBD1; J: TRBJ1-2; size: NA
DNA: TGTGCCAGCACCGAGGCAAGGAGACAGCCCCAGCATTTT; CDR3: CASTEARRQPQHF; V: TRBV12-3/TRBV12-4; D: NA; J: TRBJ1-5; size: many
DNA: TGTGCCTGGACGAGGACAGGGAGTCAGCCCCAGCATTTT; CDR3: CAWTRTGSQPQHF; V: TRBV30; D: TRBD1; J: TRBJ1-5; size: NA
DNA: TGTGCCACCAGTGGTTCAGCCTCCTACAATGAGCAGTTCTTC; CDR3: CATSGSASYNEQFF; V: TRBV24-1; D: NA; J: TRBJ2-1; size: few
DNA: TGTGCCAGCAGCCGCGCGGGCACAGGGAACTATGGCTACACCTTC; CDR3: CASSRAGTGNYGYTF; V: TRBV3-1; D: NA; J: TRBJ1-2; size: NA
DNA: TGTGCCGGCAGTTTAATAGCCAAAAACATTCAGTACTTC; CDR3: CAGSLIAKNIQYF; V: TRBV28; D: NA; J: TRBJ2-4; size: NA
DNA: TGTGCCAGCCGCCCCATACATAGATACGAGCAGTACTTC; CDR3: CASRPIHRYEQYF; V: TRBV3-1; D: NA; J: TRBJ2-7; size: few